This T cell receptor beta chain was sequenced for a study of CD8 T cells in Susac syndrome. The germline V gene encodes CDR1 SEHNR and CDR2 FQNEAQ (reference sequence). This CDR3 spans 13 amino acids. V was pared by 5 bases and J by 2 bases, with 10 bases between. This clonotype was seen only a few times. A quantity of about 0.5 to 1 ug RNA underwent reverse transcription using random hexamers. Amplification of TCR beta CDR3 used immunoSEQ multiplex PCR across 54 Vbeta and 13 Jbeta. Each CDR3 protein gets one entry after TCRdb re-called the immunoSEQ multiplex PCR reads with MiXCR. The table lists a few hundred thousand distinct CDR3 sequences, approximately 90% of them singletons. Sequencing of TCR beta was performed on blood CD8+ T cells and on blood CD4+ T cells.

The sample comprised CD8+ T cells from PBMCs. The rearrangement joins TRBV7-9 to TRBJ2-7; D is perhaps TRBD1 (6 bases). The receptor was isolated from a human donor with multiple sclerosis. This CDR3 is CASSPGTPYEQYF. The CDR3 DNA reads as TGTGCCAGCAGCCCCGGGACACCCTACGAGCAGTACTTC. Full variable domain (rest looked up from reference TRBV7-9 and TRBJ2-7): DTGVSQNPRHKITKRGQNVTFRCDPISEHNRLYWYRQTLGQGPEFLTYFQNEAQLEKSRLLSDRFSAERPKGSFSTLEIQRTEQGDSAMYLCASSPGTPYEQYFGPGTRLTVT.